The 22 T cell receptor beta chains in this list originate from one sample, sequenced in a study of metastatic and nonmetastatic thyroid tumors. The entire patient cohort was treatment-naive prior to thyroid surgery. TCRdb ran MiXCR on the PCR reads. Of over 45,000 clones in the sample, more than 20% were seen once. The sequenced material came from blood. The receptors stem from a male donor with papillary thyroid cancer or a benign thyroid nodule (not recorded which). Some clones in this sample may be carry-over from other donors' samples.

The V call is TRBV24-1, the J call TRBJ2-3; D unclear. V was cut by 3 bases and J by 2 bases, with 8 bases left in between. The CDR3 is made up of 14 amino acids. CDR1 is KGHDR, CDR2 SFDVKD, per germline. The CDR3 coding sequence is TGTGCCACCAGTGATAACGGATTCACAGATACGCAGTATTTT. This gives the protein CATSDNGFTDTQYF.

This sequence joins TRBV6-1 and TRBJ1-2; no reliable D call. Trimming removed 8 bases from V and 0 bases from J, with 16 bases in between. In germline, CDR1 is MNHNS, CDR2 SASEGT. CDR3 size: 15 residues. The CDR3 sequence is CASLTVTRTNYGYTF. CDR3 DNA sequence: TGTGCCAGCCTCACCGTTACCCGGACTAACTATGGCTACACCTTC.

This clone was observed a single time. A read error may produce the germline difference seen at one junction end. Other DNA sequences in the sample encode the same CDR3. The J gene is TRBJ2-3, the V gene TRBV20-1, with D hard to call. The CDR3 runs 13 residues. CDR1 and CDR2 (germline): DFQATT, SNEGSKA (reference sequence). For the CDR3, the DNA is TGCAGTGCTCCGGGTGTTAGCACAGATACTCAGTATTTT. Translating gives CSAPGVSTDTQYF.

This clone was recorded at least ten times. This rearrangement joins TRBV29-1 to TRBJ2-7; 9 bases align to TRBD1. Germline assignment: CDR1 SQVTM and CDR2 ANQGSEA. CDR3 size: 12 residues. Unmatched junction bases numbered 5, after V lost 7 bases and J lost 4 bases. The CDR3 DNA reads TGCAGCGGAGGACAGGGGACATACGAGCAGTACTTC. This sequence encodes CSGGQGTYEQYF.

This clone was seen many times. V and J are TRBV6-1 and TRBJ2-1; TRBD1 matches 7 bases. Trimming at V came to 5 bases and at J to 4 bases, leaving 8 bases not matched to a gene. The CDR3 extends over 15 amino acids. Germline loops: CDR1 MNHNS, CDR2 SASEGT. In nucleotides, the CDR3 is TGTGCCAGCAGTTCCGGGACAGATCGTTACAATGAGCAGTTCTTC. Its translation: CASSSGTDRYNEQFF.

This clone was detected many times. The CDR3 DNA sequence: TGTGCCAGCAGTGACCCGCTTAGGACGGGGTTTGTCGAAAAACTGTTTTTT. Its protein is CASSDPLRTGFVEKLFF. The chain couples TRBV6-1 to TRBJ1-4; D gene unclear. This CDR3 spans 17 amino acids. V lost 3 bases to trimming and J lost 8 bases, with 22 bases between them. The germline CDR1 and CDR2 sequences are MNHNS and SASEGT.

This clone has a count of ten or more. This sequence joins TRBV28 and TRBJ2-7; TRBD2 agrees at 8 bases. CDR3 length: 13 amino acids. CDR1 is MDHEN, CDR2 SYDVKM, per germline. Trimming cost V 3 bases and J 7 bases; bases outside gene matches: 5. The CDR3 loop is CASSLEREREQYF. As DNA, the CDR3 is TGTGCCAGCAGTTTGGAGCGGGAGCGGGAGCAGTACTTC.

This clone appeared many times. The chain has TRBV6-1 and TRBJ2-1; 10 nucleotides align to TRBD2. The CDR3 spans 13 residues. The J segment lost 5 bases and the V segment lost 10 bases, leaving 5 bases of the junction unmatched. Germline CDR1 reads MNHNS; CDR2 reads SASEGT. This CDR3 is CAIGLAENNEQFF. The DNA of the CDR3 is TGTGCCATAGGACTAGCGGAAAACAATGAGCAGTTCTTC.

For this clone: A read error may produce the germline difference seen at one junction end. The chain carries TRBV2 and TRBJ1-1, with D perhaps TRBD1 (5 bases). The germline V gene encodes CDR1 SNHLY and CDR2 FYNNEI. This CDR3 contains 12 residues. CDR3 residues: CPSRGTGAEAFF. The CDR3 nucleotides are TGTCCCAGCCGTGGGACGGGTGCTGAAGCTTTCTTT. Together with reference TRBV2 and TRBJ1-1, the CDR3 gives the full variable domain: EPEVTQTPSHQVTQMGQEVILRCVPISNHLYFYWYRQILGQKVEFLVSFYNNEISEKSEIFDDQFSVERPDGSNFTLKIRSTKLEDSAMYFCPSRGTGAEAFFGQGTRLTVV.

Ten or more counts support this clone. The CDR3 sequence: CALRLAGGRETQYF. The CDR3 DNA sequence: TGTGCCTTGCGACTAGCGGGAGGGCGGGAGACCCAGTACTTC. This chain uses TRBV30 with TRBJ2-5, with 14 bases that match TRBD2. The V gene's germline CDR1 is GTSNPN and CDR2 SVGIG (reference sequence). CDR3 length: 14 amino acids. J lost 5 bases, V lost 7 bases, and 6 bases had no gene match.

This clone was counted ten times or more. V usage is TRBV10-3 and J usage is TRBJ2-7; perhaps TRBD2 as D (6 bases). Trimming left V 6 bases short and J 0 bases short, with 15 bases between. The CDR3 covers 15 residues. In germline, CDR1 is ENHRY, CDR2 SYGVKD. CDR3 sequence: CAISPGQGGSYEQYF. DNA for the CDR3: TGTGCCATCAGCCCGGGCCAGGGAGGCTCCTACGAGCAGTACTTC.

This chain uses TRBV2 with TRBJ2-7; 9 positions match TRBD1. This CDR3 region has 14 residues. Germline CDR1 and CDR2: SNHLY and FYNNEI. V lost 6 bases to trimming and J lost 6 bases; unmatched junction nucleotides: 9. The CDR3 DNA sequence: TGTGCCAGCAGCCCAGGGACAGGGACGGGCGAGCAGTACTTC. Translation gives CASSPGTGTGEQYF. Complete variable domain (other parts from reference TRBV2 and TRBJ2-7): EPEVTQTPSHQVTQMGQEVILRCVPISNHLYFYWYRQILGQKVEFLVSFYNNEISEKSEIFDDQFSVERPDGSNFTLKIRSTKLEDSAMYFCASSPGTGTGEQYFGPGTRLTVT.

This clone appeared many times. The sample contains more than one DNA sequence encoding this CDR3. DNA of the CDR3: TGTGCCAGCAGCGCCGGACGTGCCGGGGAGCTGTTTTTT. The encoded protein is CASSAGRAGELFF. V and J are TRBV13 and TRBJ2-2, with D unresolved. This CDR3 region has 13 residues. Trimming took 5 bases from V and 6 from J, leaving 10 bases between them. Germline V gene lookup returns CDR1 PRHDT and CDR2 FYEKMQ (reference sequence).

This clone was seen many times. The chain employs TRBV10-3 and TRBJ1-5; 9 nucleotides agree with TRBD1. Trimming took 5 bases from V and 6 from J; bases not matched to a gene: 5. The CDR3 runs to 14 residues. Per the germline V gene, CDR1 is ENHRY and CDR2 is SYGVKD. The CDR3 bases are TGTGCCATCAGTCCGGACAGGGGAAGTCAGCCCCAGCATTTT. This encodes CAISPDRGSQPQHF.

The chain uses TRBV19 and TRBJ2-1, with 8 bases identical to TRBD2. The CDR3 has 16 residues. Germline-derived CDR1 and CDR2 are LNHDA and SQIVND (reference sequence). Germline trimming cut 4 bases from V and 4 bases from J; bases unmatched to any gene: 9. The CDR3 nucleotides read TGTGCCAGTAGTACCCTATCGCGGGGGGCATACAATGAGCAGTTCTTC. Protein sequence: CASSTLSRGAYNEQFF.

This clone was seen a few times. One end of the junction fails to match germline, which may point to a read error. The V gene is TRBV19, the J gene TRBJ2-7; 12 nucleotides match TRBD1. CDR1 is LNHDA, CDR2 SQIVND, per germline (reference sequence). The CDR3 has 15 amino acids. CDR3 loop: CASTAGTGGADDQYF. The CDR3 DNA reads TGTGCCAGTACTGCAGGGACAGGGGGCGCCGACGATCAGTACTTC.

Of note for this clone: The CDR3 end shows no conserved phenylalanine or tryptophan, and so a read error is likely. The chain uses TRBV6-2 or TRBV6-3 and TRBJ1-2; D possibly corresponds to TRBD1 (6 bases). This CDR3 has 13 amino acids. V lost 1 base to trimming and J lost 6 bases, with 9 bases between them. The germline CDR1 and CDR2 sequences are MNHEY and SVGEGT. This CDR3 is CASSYYEGDGYTL. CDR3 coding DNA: TGTGCCAGCAGTTACTACGAGGGGGATGGCTACACCCTC.

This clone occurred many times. The CDR3 nucleotides read TGTGCCAGCAGTGAAAGCAGTGGGGGCGATGGCTACACCTTC. Translation gives CASSESSGGDGYTF. The genes are TRBV6-4 and TRBJ1-2; maybe TRBD1 (6 bases). Per germline, CDR1 MRHNA and CDR2 SNTAGT. There are 14 residues in the CDR3. Trimming left V 3 bases short and J 6 bases short, with 14 bases between.

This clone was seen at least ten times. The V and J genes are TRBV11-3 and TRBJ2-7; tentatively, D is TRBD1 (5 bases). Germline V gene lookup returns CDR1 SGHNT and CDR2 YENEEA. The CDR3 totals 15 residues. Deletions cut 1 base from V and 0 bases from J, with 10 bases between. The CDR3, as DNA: TGTGCCAGCAGCTTAGTAGCAGGGCCCTCCTACGAGCAGTACTTC. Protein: CASSLVAGPSYEQYF.

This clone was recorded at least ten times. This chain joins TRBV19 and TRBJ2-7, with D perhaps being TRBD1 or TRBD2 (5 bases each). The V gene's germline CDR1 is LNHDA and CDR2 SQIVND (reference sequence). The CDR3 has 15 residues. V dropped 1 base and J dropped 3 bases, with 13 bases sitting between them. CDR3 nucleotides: TGTGCCAGTAGTATAGTGGGGACCCAGGGCTACGAGCAGTACTTC. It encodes CASSIVGTQGYEQYF.

CDR3 protein: CASSPLSPPNREAFF. CDR3 bases: TGTGCCAGCTCACCATTGTCACCGCCCAACAGGGAAGCTTTCTTT. The chain uses TRBV18 and TRBJ1-1; D perhaps matches TRBD1 (5 bases). The germline CDR1 and CDR2 sequences are KGHSH and LQKENI. The V gene lost 2 bases and the J gene lost 8 bases, with 18 bases spanning the gap. The CDR3 runs to 15 residues.

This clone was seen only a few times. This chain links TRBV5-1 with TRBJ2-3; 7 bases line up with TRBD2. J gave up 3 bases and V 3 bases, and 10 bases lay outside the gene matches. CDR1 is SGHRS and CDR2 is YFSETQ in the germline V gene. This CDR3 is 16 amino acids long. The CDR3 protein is CASSSRGERGTDTQYF. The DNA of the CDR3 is TGCGCCAGCAGCTCCCGGGGGGAGCGAGGGACAGATACGCAGTATTTT. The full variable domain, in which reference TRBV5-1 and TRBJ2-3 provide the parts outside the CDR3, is KAGVTQTPRYLIKTRGQQVTLSCSPISGHRSVSWYQQTPGQGLQFLFEYFSETQRNKGNFPGRFSGRQFSNSRSEMNVSTLELGDSALYLCASSSRGERGTDTQYFGPGTRLTVL.